Detailed here is one TCR beta chain. Its target is unknown. This sample is drawn from a study of T-cell memory formation after mild COVID-19. Background on the study: Most TCR clusters belonged to a single donor.

In germline, CDR1 is SGHDT, CDR2 YYEEEE. The CDR3 sequence is 14 residues long. V lost 2 bases and J 2 bases, leaving 11 bases between the germline ends. Study results and caveats: Mainly CM and EM harbored the contracting CD4+ clones; mainly EMRA harbored the CD8+ ones.

5'RACE with constant-segment primers built TCRalpha and TCRbeta cDNA libraries with UMIs. In TCRdb, the 5' RACE reads were re-called with MiXCR into one record per CDR3 protein. This table holds about 450,000 distinct CDR3 sequences, around a quarter found once. The specimen sequenced was PBMCs or a T cell subset sorted from them (not recorded which). The sequence was collected from an adult woman who had mild COVID-19 (a few samples of this study predate the infection). Cell type and time point are not known. The chain carries TRBV5-6 and TRBJ2-7; D gene unclear. CDR3 residues: CASSFRLRAYEQYF. The CDR3 coding sequence is TGTGCCAGCAGCTTTCGACTGAGAGCCTACGAGCAGTACTTC.